This T cell receptor beta chain appears in the sequencing data of a study of PD-1 blockade in classical Hodgkin lymphoma. Study at large: It was nivolumab at 3 mg/kg, given intravenously every 2 weeks, that patients received.

TCRdb's copy holds only in-frame clones and misses some; the assay was immunoSEQ multiplex PCR. The data contain around 7,100 clones, over 60% of them singletons. This CDR3 contains 15 residues. CDR1 SNHLY and CDR2 FYNNEI come from the germline V gene. Between the trimmed V and J ends, which lost 1 base and 0 bases, there was a span of 10 bases. Findings and limits, study-wide: With respect to the repertoire differences, their causes, possibly disease activity or prior therapy, remain undefined. At baseline, newly diagnosed patients reportedly showed less TCR diversity than healthy donors.

All trial patients relapsed after autologous stem cell transplantation. A remark on this clone: The antigen is undetermined.

The material sequenced was peripheral blood mononuclear cells (PBMCs), taken at baseline. This chain uses TRBV2 with TRBJ2-7, with D perhaps being TRBD1 or TRBD2 (5 bases each). The TCR comes from a human donor with classical Hodgkin lymphoma. The CDR3, as DNA: TGTGCCAGCAGTGAAGTGGGGGATAGCTCCTACGAGCAGTACTTC. Its protein is CASSEVGDSSYEQYF.